A selection of T cell receptor beta chains follows, all from one sample in a study of CD8+ T cells in alopecia areata. Some clones are missing from TCRdb's copy, which holds only in-frame ones; the method was immunoSEQ multiplex PCR. The top ten hold about a tenth of the sample, which has 150,000 to 200,000 clones, 51% seen once. The starting material was CD8+ T cells sorted from blood, obtained at week 52, from a patient treated with tofacitinib. The receptors here all came from a human donor with alopecia areata. Both conserved end residues are part of each CDR3. Fields, in order: V gene, clone size, CDR3 length, J gene, D gene, CDR3 DNA, CDR3 protein. A D gene is named only where the DNA matches it firmly. Clone size is stated in some rows and not others, as once, few, many or a class when expanded.

v_gene: TRBV7-9
abundance: -
len: 12
j_gene: TRBJ2-5
d_gene: -
CDR3nt: TGTGCCAGCAGCTTGGGGGCGAGGACCCAGTACTTC
CDR3aa: CASSLGARTQYF

v_gene: TRBV6-6
abundance: -
len: 15
j_gene: TRBJ1-6
d_gene: TRBD1
CDR3nt: TGTGCCAGCAGTTATGCAGGGGGCTCGAATTCACCCCTCCACTTT
CDR3aa: CASSYAGGSNSPLHF

v_gene: TRBV11-2
abundance: -
len: 15
j_gene: TRBJ2-3
d_gene: TRBD2
CDR3nt: TGTGCCAGCAGTCTCGGGAGGATCAGCACAGATACGCAGTATTTT
CDR3aa: CASSLGRISTDTQYF

v_gene: TRBV7-9
abundance: few
len: 14
j_gene: TRBJ1-3
d_gene: TRBD1
CDR3nt: TGTGCCAGCAGCCGAGGAGGGGGCGGAAACACCATATATTTT
CDR3aa: CASSRGGGGNTIYF

v_gene: TRBV5-6
abundance: few
len: 12
j_gene: TRBJ2-1
d_gene: -
CDR3nt: TGTGCCAGTGAGAGTTTAGCGTTTGAGCAGTTCTTC
CDR3aa: CASESLAFEQFF

v_gene: TRBV6-5
abundance: -
len: 13
j_gene: TRBJ2-1
d_gene: -
CDR3nt: TGTGCCAGCAGTTCCCTCCTTGGGAATGAGCAGTTCTTC
CDR3aa: CASSSLLGNEQFF

v_gene: TRBV5-4
abundance: few
len: 15
j_gene: TRBJ2-6
d_gene: -
CDR3nt: TGTGCCACCCAGTCAGCCCTGAATGGGGCCAACGTCCTGACTTTC
CDR3aa: CATQSALNGANVLTF

v_gene: TRBV5-1
abundance: -
len: 16
j_gene: TRBJ2-1
d_gene: TRBD2
CDR3nt: TGCGCCAGCAGCTTGGGGGGACTAGCGGACTACAATGAGCAGTTCTTC
CDR3aa: CASSLGGLADYNEQFF

v_gene: TRBV6-5
abundance: -
len: 16
j_gene: TRBJ2-7
d_gene: TRBD2
CDR3nt: TGTGCCAGCAGTTACTCTTCCAGGGCGGGGGCCTACGAGCAGTACTTC
CDR3aa: CASSYSSRAGAYEQYF

v_gene: TRBV10-3
abundance: -
len: 12
j_gene: TRBJ1-5
d_gene: -
CDR3nt: TGTGCCATAGGAGGGGGGAGTCAGCCCCAGCATTTT
CDR3aa: CAIGGGSQPQHF

v_gene: TRBV9
abundance: -
len: 18
j_gene: TRBJ2-1
d_gene: TRBD2
CDR3nt: TGTGCCAGCAGCGTAGGCTCCCAGACTAGCGGGGGAGGTAATGAGCAGTTCTTC
CDR3aa: CASSVGSQTSGGGNEQFF

v_gene: TRBV4-3
abundance: few
len: 15
j_gene: TRBJ1-2
d_gene: -
CDR3nt: TGCGCCAGCAGCCAAGATATCAGCCTGAACTATGGCTACACCTTC
CDR3aa: CASSQDISLNYGYTF

v_gene: TRBV6-1
abundance: few
len: 14
j_gene: TRBJ1-5
d_gene: TRBD1
CDR3nt: TGTGCCAGCAGTGAAGGGACAGGGGTTCAGCCCCAGCATTTT
CDR3aa: CASSEGTGVQPQHF

v_gene: TRBV15
abundance: -
len: 14
j_gene: TRBJ1-1
d_gene: -
CDR3nt: TGTGCCACCAGCAGTTCGGACATATCGGCTGAAGCTTTCTTT
CDR3aa: CATSSSDISAEAFF

v_gene: TRBV7-9
abundance: few
len: 15
j_gene: TRBJ2-3
d_gene: -
CDR3nt: TGTGCCAGCATCGGAGGCTCTTCCTCCACAGATACGCAGTATTTT
CDR3aa: CASIGGSSSTDTQYF

v_gene: TRBV19
abundance: few
len: 14
j_gene: TRBJ1-1
d_gene: -
CDR3nt: TGTGCCAGTAGCGAGGGGAGGGGCGAACCTGAAGCTTTCTTT
CDR3aa: CASSEGRGEPEAFF

v_gene: TRBV6-5
abundance: -
len: 13
j_gene: TRBJ1-1
d_gene: -
CDR3nt: TGTGCCAGCAGCCTGGGACACACGTTAGAAGCTTTCTTT
CDR3aa: CASSLGHTLEAFF

v_gene: TRBV6-5
abundance: -
len: 13
j_gene: TRBJ1-2
d_gene: -
CDR3nt: TGTGCCAGCAGTTACTCGGCTGGTTATGGCTACACCTTC
CDR3aa: CASSYSAGYGYTF

v_gene: TRBV2
abundance: few
len: 11
j_gene: TRBJ1-6
d_gene: -
CDR3nt: TGTGCCAGCAGTGAGAATTCACCCCTCCACTTT
CDR3aa: CASSENSPLHF

v_gene: TRBV7-9
abundance: once
len: 15
j_gene: TRBJ1-2
d_gene: TRBD1
CDR3nt: TGTGCCAGCAGCCAAGGTACCGGGACAGTAAAGGGCTACACCTTC
CDR3aa: CASSQGTGTVKGYTF

v_gene: TRBV13
abundance: -
len: 13
j_gene: TRBJ1-6
d_gene: TRBD1
CDR3nt: TGTGCCAGCACCGACAGGGCGAACTCACCCCTCCACTTT
CDR3aa: CASTDRANSPLHF

v_gene: TRBV6-4
abundance: large
len: 14
j_gene: TRBJ2-2
d_gene: -
CDR3nt: TGTGCCAGCAGTGAGGCCTTTTCCACCGGGGAGCTGTTTTTT
CDR3aa: CASSEAFSTGELFF

v_gene: TRBV20-1
abundance: -
len: 11
j_gene: TRBJ1-3
d_gene: TRBD1
CDR3nt: TGCAGCCGGACAGGGAGAAACACCATATATTTT
CDR3aa: CSRTGRNTIYF

v_gene: TRBV27
abundance: -
len: 14
j_gene: TRBJ1-2
d_gene: -
CDR3nt: TGTGCCAGCAGTTCGGGATCCCCGCTGGATGGCTACACCTTC
CDR3aa: CASSSGSPLDGYTF

v_gene: TRBV5-6
abundance: few
len: 16
j_gene: TRBJ2-1
d_gene: TRBD1
CDR3nt: TGTGCCAGCAGCTCAACGGGACAGGGCTTCTACAATGAGCAGTTCTTC
CDR3aa: CASSSTGQGFYNEQFF

v_gene: TRBV30
abundance: -
len: 13
j_gene: TRBJ2-7
d_gene: -
CDR3nt: TGTGCCTGGAGTGTAGAATCCCTCGACGAGCAGTACTTC
CDR3aa: CAWSVESLDEQYF

v_gene: TRBV27
abundance: few
len: 11
j_gene: TRBJ2-1
d_gene: -
CDR3nt: TGTGCCAGCAGTGATTACAATGAGCAGTTCTTC
CDR3aa: CASSDYNEQFF

v_gene: TRBV5-1
abundance: -
len: 14
j_gene: TRBJ1-5
d_gene: -
CDR3nt: TGCGCCAGCAGCCCGGAGGGGGGCAATCAGCCCCAGCATTTT
CDR3aa: CASSPEGGNQPQHF

v_gene: TRBV7-9
abundance: few
len: 16
j_gene: TRBJ2-1
d_gene: -
CDR3nt: TGTGCCAGCAGCTCCCTTCGGGGGACCAGTAACAATGAGCAGTTCTTC
CDR3aa: CASSSLRGTSNNEQFF

v_gene: TRBV6-1
abundance: -
len: 16
j_gene: TRBJ2-3
d_gene: -
CDR3nt: TGTGCCAGCAGTGAAGGAAGGGCCAGCTTCACAGATACGCAGTATTTT
CDR3aa: CASSEGRASFTDTQYF

v_gene: TRBV30
abundance: -
len: 13
j_gene: TRBJ2-7
d_gene: -
CDR3nt: TGTGCCTGGAGTCCCAATACTTTTGGCGAGCAGTACTTC
CDR3aa: CAWSPNTFGEQYF

v_gene: TRBV5-1
abundance: few
len: 14
j_gene: TRBJ1-6
d_gene: -
CDR3nt: TGCGCCAGCAGCTTCGGGGGGGTTAATTCACCCCTCCACTTT
CDR3aa: CASSFGGVNSPLHF

v_gene: TRBV4-1
abundance: -
len: 14
j_gene: TRBJ2-2
d_gene: -
CDR3nt: TGCGCCAGCAGCCGCCAAAAAATGGCCGGGGAGCTGTTTTTT
CDR3aa: CASSRQKMAGELFF

v_gene: TRBV9
abundance: once
len: 14
j_gene: TRBJ2-5
d_gene: -
CDR3nt: TGTGCCAGCACCGTAGGGGACTGGGAAGAGACCCAGTACTTC
CDR3aa: CASTVGDWEETQYF

v_gene: TRBV6-1
abundance: -
len: 14
j_gene: TRBJ1-1
d_gene: -
CDR3nt: TGTGCCAGCAGTGGCCTGGGGATGAACACTGAAGCTTTCTTT
CDR3aa: CASSGLGMNTEAFF

v_gene: TRBV19
abundance: -
len: 14
j_gene: TRBJ1-1
d_gene: TRBD1
CDR3nt: TGTGCCAGTAGAACAGGGGGCGTTTGGTCTGAAGCTTTCTTT
CDR3aa: CASRTGGVWSEAFF

v_gene: TRBV9
abundance: -
len: 14
j_gene: TRBJ2-5
d_gene: -
CDR3nt: TGTGCCAGCAGCGTAGGAGAAGGGCTGGAGACCCAGTACTTC
CDR3aa: CASSVGEGLETQYF

v_gene: TRBV19
abundance: -
len: 12
j_gene: TRBJ1-1
d_gene: -
CDR3nt: TGTGCCAGTACCTTTGGAAACACTGAAGCTTTCTTT
CDR3aa: CASTFGNTEAFF

v_gene: TRBV18
abundance: -
len: 13
j_gene: TRBJ1-4
d_gene: TRBD1
CDR3nt: TGTGCCAGCACGGGACAGATTAATGAAAAACTGTTTTTT
CDR3aa: CASTGQINEKLFF

v_gene: TRBV7-2
abundance: -
len: 13
j_gene: TRBJ2-7
d_gene: -
CDR3nt: TGTGCCAGCAGCACGAGGACAGCTTACGAGCAGTACTTC
CDR3aa: CASSTRTAYEQYF

v_gene: TRBV29-1
abundance: few
len: 13
j_gene: TRBJ2-7
d_gene: -
CDR3nt: TGCAGCGTTGAAGAGGGGGAAACCTACGAGCAGTACTTC
CDR3aa: CSVEEGETYEQYF

v_gene: TRBV6-5
abundance: -
len: 14
j_gene: TRBJ2-2
d_gene: -
CDR3nt: TGTGCCAGCAGTTACCACCAGGTAGCCGGGGAGCTGTTTTTT
CDR3aa: CASSYHQVAGELFF

v_gene: TRBV7-9
abundance: -
len: 16
j_gene: TRBJ2-1
d_gene: -
CDR3nt: TGTGCCAGCAACCCTACCCCCCGAGGGATATACAATGAGCAGTTCTTC
CDR3aa: CASNPTPRGIYNEQFF

v_gene: TRBV18
abundance: -
len: 15
j_gene: TRBJ2-1
d_gene: -
CDR3nt: TGTGCCAGCTCACCCCGAAGAGGGGTTACAGATGAGCAGTTCTTC
CDR3aa: CASSPRRGVTDEQFF

v_gene: TRBV16
abundance: -
len: 13
j_gene: TRBJ1-2
d_gene: -
CDR3nt: TGTGCCAGCAGCCAAACCTCCGACCATGGCTACACCTTC
CDR3aa: CASSQTSDHGYTF

v_gene: TRBV30
abundance: -
len: 14
j_gene: TRBJ1-2
d_gene: TRBD1
CDR3nt: TGTGCCTGGAGTGCCTTACAGGGGTCGCTTTTCTACACCTTC
CDR3aa: CAWSALQGSLFYTF

v_gene: TRBV7-6
abundance: -
len: 13
j_gene: TRBJ1-1
d_gene: -
CDR3nt: TGTGCCAGCAGCCGGGACCTAACGGCTGAAGCTTTCTTT
CDR3aa: CASSRDLTAEAFF